The rows below give T cell receptor beta chains drawn from one sample of a study of cytomegalovirus exposure and HLA in healthy donors. TCRdb's copy holds only in-frame clones and misses some; the assay was immunoSEQ multiplex PCR. The table includes about 140,000 clones, 80% to 85% detected once. Input material: PBMCs. Every receptor here comes from a female donor in good health and CMV-seronegative. Both conserved end residues are part of each CDR3. A D gene is named only where the DNA matches it firmly. Clone size is stated in some rows and not others, as once, few, many or a class when expanded.

clone_size	d_call	v_call	j_call	cdr3_nt	cdr3_aa
NA	TRBD1	TRBV29-1	TRBJ1-1	TGCAGCGCCCGACTCTTTCTACCCGGACAGGGAAACACTGAAGCTTTCTTT	CSARLFLPGQGNTEAFF
NA	NA	TRBV5-1	TRBJ1-1	TGCGCCAGCAGCTTGGGGGCCAGCCAGAACACTGAAGCTTTCTTT	CASSLGASQNTEAFF
NA	TRBD2	TRBV19	TRBJ2-3	TGTGCCAGTAGTATGGGGACTAGGACAGATACGCAGTATTTT	CASSMGTRTDTQYF
once	TRBD2	TRBV4-2	TRBJ2-3	TGTGCCAGCAGCCAAGAGACTAGCGCAAGAGATACGCAGTATTTT	CASSQETSARDTQYF
NA	TRBD2	TRBV27	TRBJ2-2	TGTGCCAGCAGTTTACTAGCGGGAGGGCAAGGCGGGGAGCTGTTTTTT	CASSLLAGGQGGELFF
few	TRBD1	TRBV30	TRBJ1-3	TGTGCCTGGAGTGCCGGACAGGTCTCTGGAAACACCATATATTTT	CAWSAGQVSGNTIYF
NA	NA	TRBV5-1	TRBJ2-5	TGCGCCAGCAGCTTGGTGGTGGGGCCCCCAGAGACCCAGTACTTC	CASSLVVGPPETQYF
NA	TRBD1	TRBV27	TRBJ1-2	TGTGCCAGCAGTAATTTGCCGCCGGGACAGGGGGTCTATGGCTACACCTTC	CASSNLPPGQGVYGYTF
NA	NA	TRBV19	TRBJ2-3	TGTGCCACCGATTTACCCGGAAAATCAGGGACAGATACGCAGTATTTT	CATDLPGKSGTDTQYF
NA	NA	TRBV2	TRBJ2-7	TGTGCCAGCAGTGAACGCGGACAGCTCCTCTCCTACGAGCAGTACTTC	CASSERGQLLSYEQYF
few	TRBD1	TRBV5-6	TRBJ2-7	TGTGCCAGCAGCTGGGGACAGGGGAAGCAGTACTTC	CASSWGQGKQYF
NA	NA	TRBV27	TRBJ1-4	TGTGCCAGCAGTCCTCAGGGTGCGGATGAAAAACTGTTTTTT	CASSPQGADEKLFF
NA	TRBD1	TRBV4-1	TRBJ1-1	TGCGCCAGCAGCCAAGCCCAGGGGGCAATTGAAGCTTTCTTT	CASSQAQGAIEAFF
NA	TRBD1	TRBV14	TRBJ2-7	TGTGCCAGCAGCCCCCGGACAGGGGACCCTCCCTACGAGCAGTACTTC	CASSPRTGDPPYEQYF
NA	TRBD2	TRBV2	TRBJ2-1	TGTGCCTCAATCGGGCTAGCGGGACACAATGAGCAGTTCTTC	CASIGLAGHNEQFF
once	NA	TRBV6-6	TRBJ2-4	TGTGCCAGCAGTTACCCGGACAGCCTAGCCAAAAACATTCAGTACTTC	CASSYPDSLAKNIQYF
NA	NA	TRBV19	TRBJ2-2	TGTGCCAGTAGTATAGACAGCGGAGCGAACACCGGGGAGCTGTTTTTT	CASSIDSGANTGELFF
NA	NA	TRBV4-1	TRBJ1-5	TGCGCCAGCAGCGATGGGGGGTGGAATCAGCCCCAGCATTTT	CASSDGGWNQPQHF
NA	TRBD1	TRBV29-1	TRBJ1-1	TGCAGCGTTGTAGGACAGGGGAGTGAGGCTTTCTTT	CSVVGQGSEAFF
many	TRBD1	TRBV4-1	TRBJ1-4	TGCGCCAGCAGCCTCCTAGGACAGGGGAAGTCTAATGAAAAACTGTTTTTT	CASSLLGQGKSNEKLFF
NA	NA	TRBV15	TRBJ1-1	TGTGCCACCAGCAGAGATTGGGGGAGGGCTGAAGCTTTCTTT	CATSRDWGRAEAFF
NA	NA	TRBV7-2	TRBJ2-5	TGTGCCAGCAGCTTAGGTCAGGGTACGGAGACCCAGTACTTC	CASSLGQGTETQYF
once	TRBD2	TRBV2	TRBJ2-1	TGTGCCAGCAGTCCTCCCCCAGCGGGAGTATGGGATGAGCAGTTCTTC	CASSPPPAGVWDEQFF
NA	NA	TRBV28	TRBJ1-5	TGTGCCAGCACCCAATACCGGGACAACTATAGCAATCAGCCCCAGCATTTT	CASTQYRDNYSNQPQHF
NA	TRBD2	TRBV6-4	TRBJ2-3	TGTGCCAGCAGTCTAACTAGCGGGAGCACAGATACGCAGTATTTT	CASSLTSGSTDTQYF
NA	NA	TRBV5-1	TRBJ1-4	TGCGCCAGCAGCTCCTCCTTGGGGGCCGATGAAAAACTGTTTTTT	CASSSSLGADEKLFF
NA	TRBD2	TRBV6-6	TRBJ2-3	TGTGCCAGCAGTTACCATATAGCGGGAGGGGATACGCAGTATTTT	CASSYHIAGGDTQYF
NA	NA	TRBV9	TRBJ2-5	TGTGCCAGCAGCCCCCGCGGGGAGACCCAGTACTTC	CASSPRGETQYF
NA	TRBD2	TRBV12-5	TRBJ2-1	TGTGCTAGTGGTTCCTCTGGCGGGAGTTTTTACAATGAGCAGTTCTTC	CASGSSGGSFYNEQFF
NA	TRBD2	TRBV28	TRBJ2-7	TGTGCCAGCAGTTTAATCGGCGCGGGGACTAGCGCCTCCTACGAGCAGTACTTC	CASSLIGAGTSASYEQYF
NA	NA	TRBV19	TRBJ1-5	TGTGCCAGTAGTCCGGAGAGGTATCAGCCCCAGCATTTT	CASSPERYQPQHF
NA	TRBD2	TRBV13	TRBJ2-1	TGTGCCAGCAGCACCCATTTGACTAGCGGGAAGAATCACAATGAGCAGTTCTTC	CASSTHLTSGKNHNEQFF
NA	NA	TRBV9	TRBJ2-1	TGTGCCAGCAGCGTAGAAGAAGCGGGTCCTTACAATGAGCAGTTCTTC	CASSVEEAGPYNEQFF
NA	NA	TRBV19	TRBJ1-1	TGTGCCAGTAGTATAGCAGAAGGGGAAACTGAAGCTTTCTTT	CASSIAEGETEAFF
few	NA	TRBV5-4	TRBJ1-1	TGTGCCAGCAGCTTGGGAGGACAGCCATTGAACACTGAAGCTTTCTTT	CASSLGGQPLNTEAFF
NA	TRBD1	TRBV30	TRBJ1-1	TGTGCCTGGACAGGGGGCAACACTGAAGCTTTCTTT	CAWTGGNTEAFF
NA	NA	TRBV27	TRBJ2-2	TGTGCCAGCAGTTTCTTGGGGGCCAACACCGGGGAGCTGTTTTTT	CASSFLGANTGELFF
NA	NA	TRBV7-9	TRBJ2-4	TGTGCCAGCAGCTTTCGGGGTCCGGAAAACATTCAGTACTTC	CASSFRGPENIQYF
NA	NA	TRBV30	TRBJ1-2	TGTGCCTGGACGTCGAGCCCTCGGGACAGCTACACCTTC	CAWTSSPRDSYTF
NA	NA	TRBV10-3	TRBJ2-3	TGTGCCATCAGTGATTATGGACAGAACACAGATACGCAGTATTTT	CAISDYGQNTDTQYF
NA	NA	TRBV7-9	TRBJ2-7	TGTGCCAGCAGCTTAGCCGGGAGCTCCTACGAGCAGTACTTC	CASSLAGSSYEQYF
NA	TRBD1	TRBV6-5	TRBJ2-5	TGTGCCAGCAGCTTCGGGACAGGGGTAACGGAGACCCAGTACTTC	CASSFGTGVTETQYF
few	NA	TRBV7-9	TRBJ1-1	TGTGCCAGCAGCTTGGGACAGAACACTGAAGCTTTCTTT	CASSLGQNTEAFF
NA	NA	TRBV7-9	TRBJ1-1	TGTGCCAGCAGCTTAGCGGGGCAGAACACTGAAGCTTTCTTT	CASSLAGQNTEAFF
NA	NA	TRBV29-1	TRBJ2-1	TGCAGCGTTGGGGACTTCCTCAATGAGCAGTTCTTC	CSVGDFLNEQFF
NA	NA	TRBV6-5	TRBJ1-1	TGTGCCAGCAGTCCGCGACTAGGGATGAACACTGAAGCTTTCTTT	CASSPRLGMNTEAFF
NA	NA	TRBV28	TRBJ1-1	TGTGCCAGCAGTTCCCCGGGATCCAACACTGAAGCTTTCTTT	CASSSPGSNTEAFF
NA	TRBD1	TRBV28	TRBJ2-7	TGTGCCAGCAGGACCCCCGGGACAGGCTTCTCCTACGAGCAGTACTTC	CASRTPGTGFSYEQYF
NA	TRBD1	TRBV28	TRBJ2-7	TGTGCCAGCAGTGATACAGGGGATTACGAGCAGTACTTC	CASSDTGDYEQYF
NA	NA	TRBV11-2	TRBJ1-1	TGTGCCAGCAGCTTAGGGGGGAGGGGCACTGAAGCTTTCTTT	CASSLGGRGTEAFF
few	NA	TRBV4-1	TRBJ1-3	TGCGCCAGCAGCCCAGGCGGGGGCGCAGGGCCTGGAAACACCATATATTTT	CASSPGGGAGPGNTIYF
NA	TRBD1	TRBV19	TRBJ2-7	TGTGCCAGCACGGACAGGGGAGGGGACGAGCAGTACTTC	CASTDRGGDEQYF
NA	NA	TRBV7-3	TRBJ2-2	TGTGCCAGCAGCCCCCTAGTCACCGGGGAGCTGTTTTTT	CASSPLVTGELFF
NA	TRBD1	TRBV7-9	TRBJ1-2	TGTGCCAGCACCCCAACCGGGACAGAGGATGGCTACACCTTC	CASTPTGTEDGYTF
NA	NA	TRBV30	TRBJ1-2	TGTGCCTATACCGGGACTAACTATGGCTACACCTTC	CAYTGTNYGYTF
NA	NA	TRBV13	TRBJ1-1	TGTGCCAGCAGCCTCCGGACAGATCCGAACACTGAAGCTTTCTTT	CASSLRTDPNTEAFF
NA	TRBD1	TRBV7-9	TRBJ1-1	TGTGCCAGCATATCGGGACAGGGGGCGCACACTGAAGCTTTCTTT	CASISGQGAHTEAFF